This TCR beta chain was retrieved from a study of T-cell reconstitution after alpha-beta-depleted transplantation in children. This CDR3 contains 15 residues. CDR1 SEHNR and CDR2 FQNEAQ come from the germline V gene (reference sequence). V was trimmed by 1 base and J by 2 bases, leaving 9 bases between them. Preparing the TCRbeta library involved the use of unique molecular identifiers. TCRdb called the PCR reads again in MiXCR, with one record for every CDR3 protein. The table includes about 610,000 distinct CDR3 sequences, over 9.5% detected once. The sample here was PBMCs from the stem cell graft donor, taken from the stem cell graft. The chain carries TRBV7-9 and TRBJ2-1, with D perhaps assigned TRBD1 or TRBD2 (5 bases each). The TCR was taken from a human donor who donated a stem cell graft to a child with acute myeloid leukemia. In DNA form, the CDR3 reads TGTGCCAGCAGCTTAGGGGGACCAACCTACAATGAGCAGTTCTTC. It is translated as CASSLGGPTYNEQFF.